This is a list of T cell receptor beta chains from one sample in a study of identifying expanded T cells in peripheral blood. Produced via immunoSEQ multiplex PCR; TCRdb's table is partial and in-frame only. Here the sample spans about 110,000 clones, around nine tenths being singletons. The sample comprised blood. The receptors originated from a person between 18 and 69 years old in good health. Both conserved end residues are part of each CDR3. A D gene is named only where the DNA matches it firmly. Size tells how often a clone was seen (once, few, many) or the class of an expanded clone, and some rows leave it out.

>TRBV18|-|-|TRBJ1-5
TGTGCCAGCTCACCGGGCGGTAATCAGCCCCAGCATTTT
CASSPGGNQPQHF
>TRBV9|-|TRBD2|TRBJ2-5
TGTGCCAGCAGCGCCAGTGGGTCTAGCGGGGTAGAGACCCAGTACTTC
CASSASGSSGVETQYF
>TRBV6-5|-|-|TRBJ1-1
TGTGCCAGCAGCCCTCGTATAGCTCTGAACACTGAAGCTTTCTTT
CASSPRIALNTEAFF
>TRBV7-8|medium-sized|-|TRBJ1-4
TGTGCCAGCAGCTTAGCGCTTGGGAGTTCGGATGAAAAACTGTTTTTT
CASSLALGSSDEKLFF
>TRBV7-2|once|-|TRBJ1-3
TGTGCCAGCAGCTTGGGACAAGGGGACACCATATATTTT
CASSLGQGDTIYF
>TRBV10-3|-|TRBD1|TRBJ2-1
TGTGCCATCAGGCAGGGGGCGATGAGTGAGCAGTTCTTC
CAIRQGAMSEQFF
>TRBV25-1|-|-|TRBJ2-7
TGTGCCAGCAGTGATTACGCTGGCGAGCAGTACTTC
CASSDYAGEQYF
>TRBV7-9|-|-|TRBJ2-2
TGTGCCAGCAGCCTCCATCCTCACACCGGGGAGCTGTTTTTT
CASSLHPHTGELFF
>TRBV15|-|-|TRBJ1-2
TGTGCCACCAGCAGAGATCGGGGAGCTAACTATGGCTACACCTTC
CATSRDRGANYGYTF
>TRBV7-2|-|-|TRBJ1-3
TGTGCCAGCAGCCCCAGGGACTCGAGCTCTGGAAACACCATATATTTT
CASSPRDSSSGNTIYF
>TRBV6-5|-|TRBD1|TRBJ2-7
TGTGCCAGTCGGACAGGGGGGACCTACGAGCAGTACTTC
CASRTGGTYEQYF
>TRBV4-1|-|-|TRBJ1-1
TGCGCCAGCAGCCAAGAGGGTATAGGGAACACTGAAGCTTTCTTT
CASSQEGIGNTEAFF
>TRBV4-1|once|-|TRBJ1-5
TGCGCCAGCAGCCAAGTTTGGCTGACCAATCAGCCCCAGCATTTT
CASSQVWLTNQPQHF
>TRBV7-2|-|-|TRBJ1-2
TGTGCCAGCAGCCTCGCGGACGGGGAGACCTTC
CASSLADGETF
>TRBV20-1|-|TRBD1|TRBJ1-2
TGCAGTGCTCGACTGGAGCAGGGGGGCTTC
CSARLEQGGF
>TRBV5-4|-|-|TRBJ1-1
TGTGCCAGCAGCTTGGGACCTTTAGGGGGGGCCCGCGAGACTGAAGCTTTCTTT
CASSLGPLGGARETEAFF
>TRBV5-1|-|TRBD2|TRBJ2-5
TGCGCCAGCAGCCCGGGACTAGCGGGAAGACAAGAGACCCAGTACTTC
CASSPGLAGRQETQYF
>TRBV6-1|-|-|TRBJ1-2
TGTGCCAGCAGTTCCGAGGGACCGAACTATGGCTACACCTTC
CASSSEGPNYGYTF
>TRBV15|-|-|TRBJ2-7
TGTGCCACCAGCAGAGAAGGGGGGGCCCCCTACGAGCAGTACTTC
CATSREGGAPYEQYF
>TRBV7-2|-|-|TRBJ1-2
TGTGCCAGCAGCTTTCAGGGGTCTTATGGCTACACCTTC
CASSFQGSYGYTF
>TRBV6-1|few|-|TRBJ1-1
TGTGCCAGCAGTGCCGAGGGGCCCACTGAAGCTTTCTTT
CASSAEGPTEAFF
>TRBV7-2|once|-|TRBJ2-4
TGTGCCAGCAGCTTAGAACAAAATTGGCGGCCGGGGGAAAACATTCAGTACTTC
CASSLEQNWRPGENIQYF
>TRBV19|-|-|TRBJ1-1
TGTGCCAGTAGTATTAACTGGAACACTGAAGCTTTCTTT
CASSINWNTEAFF
>TRBV7-9|-|-|TRBJ2-7
TGTGCCAGCAGCTTAAGTCTAGGTTCCTACGAGCAGTACTTC
CASSLSLGSYEQYF
>TRBV5-6|-|TRBD2|TRBJ2-7
TGTGCCAGCAGCTGGGGGACTAGCGGCGCCGGCGAGCAGTACTTC
CASSWGTSGAGEQYF
>TRBV5-1|-|TRBD1|TRBJ1-2
TGTGCCAGCAGCACAGGGGGATATGGCTACACCTTC
CASSTGGYGYTF
>TRBV27|-|-|TRBJ1-6
TGTGCCAGCAGTGAACAGGGCTCAAATTCACCCCTCCACTTT
CASSEQGSNSPLHF
>TRBV11-2|-|-|TRBJ2-7
TGTGCCAGCAGCTTAGGGTGGGAGACCTCCTACGAGCAGTACTTC
CASSLGWETSYEQYF